Each of the 16 T cell receptor beta chains below was sequenced from the same sample in a study of shared clonotypes between healthy human individuals. Profiling relied on immunoSEQ multiplex PCR, and the TCRdb table lists in-frame clones only, not all of them. This table has approximately 600,000 clones, 95% appearing once. Naive CD8 cells, CD45RO-negative and positively selected for CCR7, excluded terminally differentiated effector memory CD45RA+ cells. The specimen was naive CD8+ T cells sorted from blood. The receptors here all came from a woman in her 30s in good health.

The chain joins TRBV2 to TRBJ1-2, with 11 bases aligning to TRBD1. This CDR3 contains 15 residues. Germline CDR1 is SNHLY and CDR2 is FYNNEI. Germline trimming cut 6 bases from V and 1 base from J; bases unmatched to any gene: 4. DNA for the CDR3: TGTGCCAGCAGCCCGGACAGGGGGCTTAACTATGGCTACACCTTC. Amino acids: CASSPDRGLNYGYTF.

This clone was counted a single time. This chain joins TRBV5-1 and TRBJ1-1; 10 bases align to TRBD1. Germline-derived CDR1 and CDR2 are SGHRS and YFSETQ. The J segment lost 4 bases and the V segment lost 2 bases, leaving 8 bases of the junction unmatched. The CDR3 has 16 amino acids. The CDR3 coding sequence is TGCGCCAGCAGCTTTGGGACAGGGGCCGCGGGCACTGAAGCTTTCTTT. As protein: CASSFGTGAAGTEAFF. The entire variable domain, with the rest obtained from reference TRBV5-1 and TRBJ1-1, is as follows: KAGVTQTPRYLIKTRGQQVTLSCSPISGHRSVSWYQQTPGQGLQFLFEYFSETQRNKGNFPGRFSGRQFSNSRSEMNVSTLELGDSALYLCASSFGTGAAGTEAFFGQGTRLTVV.

J is TRBJ2-6 and V is TRBV2, with TRBD1 as a possible D gene (5 bases). The CDR3 totals 18 residues. Looked up from germline, CDR1 is SNHLY and CDR2 is FYNNEI. Trimming cost V 0 bases and J 0 bases, with 12 bases left between them. CDR3 nucleotides: TGTGCCAGCAGTGAAGCGCTTCAGGGTTACTCTGGGGCCAACGTCCTGACTTTC. It is translated as CASSEALQGYSGANVLTF.

CDR3 sequence: CASSVVGGDTGELFF. DNA of the CDR3: TGTGCCAGCAGCGTAGTAGGCGGTGACACCGGGGAGCTGTTTTTT. This chain links TRBV9 with TRBJ2-2, with unresolved D. V shed 0 bases and J shed 3 bases, with 9 bases lying between them. This CDR3 is built from 15 residues. Germline CDR1 is SGDLS and CDR2 is YYNGEE.

The chain combines TRBV29-1 with TRBJ2-1; the D is unclear. The V gene lost 3 bases and the J gene lost 11 bases, with 8 bases spanning the gap. The CDR3 covers 10 residues. Germline CDR1 is SQVTM and CDR2 is ANQGSEA. The CDR3 protein is CSVDLPQQFF. The CDR3 nucleotides read TGCAGCGTTGATCTCCCGCAGCAGTTCTTC.

This chain uses TRBV25-1 with TRBJ2-5; D not certain. The J call may be in error: the DNA end matches TRBJ2-7 better. The V gene's germline CDR1 is MGHDK and CDR2 SYGVNS. The CDR3 spans 17 residues. The CDR3 protein is CASSESINTLQTYEQYF. CDR3 in DNA: TGTGCCAGCAGTGAATCCATAAACACCCTGCAGACCTACGAGCAGTACTTC.

This sequence joins TRBV5-1 and TRBJ2-1; 7 nucleotides align to TRBD2. The trim removed 2 bases at V and 9 bases at J, leaving 11 bases unmatched. The CDR3 covers 15 residues. Germline CDR1 reads SGHRS; CDR2 reads YFSETQ. In DNA, the CDR3 is TGCGCCAGCAGCTTTCTGCCCAGCCCGGGGGGTGAGCAGTTCTTC. Amino acid sequence: CASSFLPSPGGEQFF.

Here the CDR3 reads CASSPSESGEQYF. CDR3 nucleotides: TGTGCCAGCAGCCCCTCTGAATCTGGCGAGCAGTACTTC. J is TRBJ2-7 and V is TRBV7-9; no clear D gene. Trimming cost V 5 bases and J 6 bases, with 14 bases left between them. The CDR3 loop spans 13 amino acids. Germline CDR1 SEHNR, CDR2 FQNEAQ (reference sequence). The whole variable domain, filled in from reference TRBV7-9 and TRBJ2-7, reads DTGVSQNPRHKITKRGQNVTFRCDPISEHNRLYWYRQTLGQGPEFLTYFQNEAQLEKSRLLSDRFSAERPKGSFSTLEIQRTEQGDSAMYLCASSPSESGEQYFGPGTRLTVT.

A single count supports this clone. This sequence joins TRBV7-3 and TRBJ2-5; 8 nucleotides match TRBD2. J lost 5 bases, V lost 3 bases, and 8 bases had no gene match. This CDR3 has 15 residues. Germline V gives CDR1 SGHTA, CDR2 FQGTGA. The CDR3: CASSFSGTIEETQYF. The CDR3, as DNA: TGTGCCAGCAGCTTTAGCGGGACAATCGAGGAGACCCAGTACTTC.

The chain joins TRBV7-9 to TRBJ1-4; TRBD1 matches at 7 bases. The V segment lost 5 bases and the J segment 8 bases; nucleotides outside the gene matches: 11. Germline CDR1 and CDR2: SEHNR and FQNEAQ (reference sequence). The CDR3 is 15 residues long. The CDR3 loop is CASSPPGTDAEKLFF. The CDR3, as DNA: TGTGCCAGCAGCCCGCCGGGGACAGATGCCGAAAAACTGTTTTTT.

The chain uses TRBV28 and TRBJ2-1; weak D call: TRBD1 (5 bases). This CDR3 is 12 amino acids long. Germline V gives CDR1 MDHEN, CDR2 SYDVKM. V was trimmed by 6 bases and J by 8 bases, leaving 11 bases between them. This CDR3 is CASSLRVDEQFF. As DNA, the CDR3 is TGTGCCAGCAGCCTCAGGGTCGATGAGCAGTTCTTC.

The sample holds one count of this clone. The chain is built from TRBV6-5 and TRBJ2-7; D gene unclear. This CDR3 has 16 residues. The germline CDR1 and CDR2 sequences are MNHEY and SVGAGI. Trimming left V 2 bases short and J 4 bases short, with 18 bases between. The CDR3 DNA is TGTGCCAGCAGTTACGAACAAGGGTCAGCCGAATACGAGCAGTACTTC. It encodes CASSYEQGSAEYEQYF.

This rearrangement joins TRBV9 to TRBJ2-1; 7 positions match TRBD2. J lost 2 bases, V lost 3 bases, and 5 bases had no gene match. The CDR3 loop spans 15 amino acids. Germline values: CDR1 SGDLS, CDR2 YYNGEE. The CDR3 sequence: CASSASGETYNEQFF. The DNA for the CDR3 is TGTGCCAGCAGCGCAAGCGGGGAGACCTACAATGAGCAGTTCTTC.

This clone came up once. The chain carries TRBV19 and TRBJ2-7, with 10 bases aligning to TRBD2. Trimming at V came to 5 bases and at J to 0 bases, leaving 10 bases not matched to a gene. Germline V gene data show CDR1 as LNHDA and CDR2 as SQIVND (reference sequence). The CDR3 length is 17 residues. The CDR3 DNA reads TGTGCCAGTAGTGTTGACCGGACTAGCGGCAGCTCCTACGAGCAGTACTTC. Translation gives CASSVDRTSGSSYEQYF.

Remarks on this clone: A junction boundary mismatches the germline segment, possibly from a read error. The J gene is TRBJ2-7, the V gene TRBV9; maybe TRBD2 (6 bases). From germline, CDR1 is SGDLS and CDR2 YYNGEE. The CDR3 runs 14 residues. As DNA, the CDR3 is TGTGCCAGCAGCGTAGCGCCGGGAGTTTACGAGCGGTACTTC. Its protein is CASSVAPGVYERYF.

The V call is TRBV28, the J call TRBJ2-1; no clear D gene. Germline-derived CDR1 and CDR2 are MDHEN and SYDVKM. Trimming cost V 6 bases and J 5 bases, with 11 bases left between them. This CDR3 contains 13 residues. The CDR3 protein is CASSLTGDNEQFF. In DNA form, the CDR3 reads TGTGCCAGCAGCCTGACTGGGGACAATGAGCAGTTCTTC.